Following are 19 T cell receptor beta chains from one sample sequenced in a study of beta chain features in type 1 diabetes. Of the isolated RNA, all was reverse transcribed, and so the sequenced material was expressed TCRB transcripts. The assay was immunoSEQ multiplex PCR, and TCRdb's table has in-frame clones only and misses some. The sample includes about 140,000 clones, 6.9% of them seen just once. The sequenced material came from central memory CD4+ T cells from blood. These receptors originate from a woman aged 25 to 39 in good health.

The chain joins TRBV5-1 to TRBJ2-7, with D unclear. Between the trimmed V and J ends, which lost 0 bases and 4 bases, there was a span of 11 bases. Germline V CDR1 and CDR2: SGHRS, YFSETQ. CDR3 size: 14 residues. CDR3 nucleotide sequence: TGCGCCAGCAGCTTGGATCAGTGGCAATACGAGCAGTACTTC. It is translated as CASSLDQWQYEQYF. Complete variable domain (other parts from reference TRBV5-1 and TRBJ2-7): KAGVTQTPRYLIKTRGQQVTLSCSPISGHRSVSWYQQTPGQGLQFLFEYFSETQRNKGNFPGRFSGRQFSNSRSEMNVSTLELGDSALYLCASSLDQWQYEQYFGPGTRLTVT.

This clone was detected only a few times. The rearrangement links TRBV11-2 to TRBJ2-3, with D uncertain. CDR3 length equals 13 residues. The V end lost 4 bases, the J end lost 5 bases, and 10 bases lay between the germline ends. The germline CDR1 and CDR2 sequences are SGHAT and FQNNGV. The CDR3 sequence is CASSWAQQDTQYF. Written as DNA, the CDR3 is TGTGCCAGCAGCTGGGCACAACAAGATACGCAGTATTTT. The entire variable domain, with the rest obtained from reference TRBV11-2 and TRBJ2-3, is as follows: EAGVAQSPRYKIIEKRQSVAFWCNPISGHATLYWYQQILGQGPKLLIQFQNNGVVDDSQLPKDRFSAERLKGVDSTLKIQPAKLEDSAVYLCASSWAQQDTQYFGPGTRLTVL.

J is TRBJ2-3 and V is TRBV11-2; 7 positions match TRBD2. This CDR3 has 16 amino acids. Germline V lookup: CDR1 SGHAT, CDR2 FQNNGV. V lost 4 bases to trimming and J lost 2 bases; unmatched junction nucleotides: 9. This CDR3 reads CASSSRTGTNTDTQYF. The CDR3 DNA sequence: TGTGCCAGCAGCTCGCGTACCGGGACTAACACAGATACGCAGTATTTT.

This clone was picked up a small number of times. This sequence joins TRBV5-1 and TRBJ2-1; possibly TRBD2 for D (6 bases). This CDR3 has 13 amino acids. V was cut by 0 bases and J by 13 bases, with 14 bases left in between. Germline lookup yields CDR1 SGHRS and CDR2 YFSETQ. In nucleotides, the CDR3 is TGCGCCAGCAGCTTGGCCGGGGGACCGAGCCAGTTCTTC. Its protein product is CASSLAGGPSQFF.

J is TRBJ1-4 and V is TRBV7-9, with 8 bases aligning to TRBD1. V gave up 3 bases and J gave up 8 bases; unmatched junction bases: 5. CDR1 SEHNR and CDR2 FQNEAQ come from the germline V gene (reference sequence). This CDR3 comprises 14 residues. In nucleotides, the CDR3 is TGTGCCAGCAGCTTCGGACAGGGTGTGGAAAAACTGTTTTTT. It is translated as CASSFGQGVEKLFF.

This clone was found a few times. The genes are TRBV7-6 and TRBJ2-7; a possible D gene is TRBD2 (5 bases). Germline CDR1 SGHVS, CDR2 FNYEAQ. The CDR3 runs to 14 residues. Deletions cut 5 bases from V and 2 bases from J, with 13 bases between. The CDR3 coding sequence is TGTGCCAGCAGCCCTCGGACTGAACCCTACGAGCAGTACTTC. This gives the protein CASSPRTEPYEQYF.

The V call is TRBV19, the J call TRBJ2-1, with D tentatively TRBD1 (6 bases). From germline, CDR1 is LNHDA and CDR2 SQIVND (reference sequence). The CDR3 length is 11 residues. Trimming removed 8 bases from V and 7 bases from J, with 9 bases in between. The chain's CDR3 is CASSRGNEQFF. The CDR3 DNA sequence: TGTGCCAGTTCTAGGGGGAATGAGCAGTTCTTC. Using reference TRBV19 and TRBJ2-1 for the parts outside the CDR3, the full variable domain is DGGITQSPKYLFRKEGQNVTLSCEQNLNHDAMYWYRQDPGQGLRLIYYSQIVNDFQKGDIAEGYSVSREKKESFPLTVTSAQKNPTAFYLCASSRGNEQFFGPGTRLTVL.

This clone was seen only a few times. At one end, the junction sequence differs from germline, possibly due to a read error. V gene TRBV4-3 combines with J gene TRBJ2-2, with D possibly being TRBD2 (6 bases). Germline V gene data show CDR1 as LGHNA and CDR2 as YSLEER. The CDR3 has 14 residues. The CDR3 region is CASSQEEGTGELFF. For the CDR3, the DNA is TGCGCCAGCAGTCAAGAGGAGGGAACCGGGGAGCTGTTTTTT.

The table lists this clone with many counts. The chain combines TRBV4-3 with TRBJ2-5, with D possibly TRBD1 on 7 matching bases. Trimming removed 0 bases from V and 1 base from J, with 15 bases in between. This CDR3 has 17 amino acids. Looked up from germline, CDR1 is LGHNA and CDR2 is YSLEER. Here the CDR3 reads CASSQDIPGGSQETQYF. CDR3 in DNA: TGCGCCAGCAGCCAAGATATCCCAGGGGGGTCCCAAGAGACCCAGTACTTC.

This clone has ten or more counts. This rearrangement joins TRBV2 to TRBJ2-5; D remains unclear. Trimming stripped 4 bases from V and 0 bases from J, with 6 bases between. Germline V gene lookup returns CDR1 SNHLY and CDR2 FYNNEI. This CDR3 spans 13 amino acids. In DNA form, the CDR3 reads TGTGCCAGCAGTGGTCCTTACCAAGAGACCCAGTACTTC. Residues: CASSGPYQETQYF. Full variable domain (rest looked up from reference TRBV2 and TRBJ2-5): EPEVTQTPSHQVTQMGQEVILRCVPISNHLYFYWYRQILGQKVEFLVSFYNNEISEKSEIFDDQFSVERPDGSNFTLKIRSTKLEDSAMYFCASSGPYQETQYFGPGTRLLVL.

This clone came up a few times. This chain connects TRBV18 to TRBJ2-5, with TRBD1 identical over 10 bases. The V gene's germline CDR1 is KGHSH and CDR2 LQKENI. V shed 3 bases and J 5 bases; nucleotides not matched to a gene: 9. The CDR3 has 16 amino acids. The CDR3 DNA follows: TGTGCCAGCTCACCGTACCAGGACAGGGGGTCGGAGACCCAGTACTTC. Amino acid sequence: CASSPYQDRGSETQYF.

This clone has at least ten counts. The J gene is TRBJ2-7, the V gene TRBV9; no clear D. The V gene's germline CDR1 is SGDLS and CDR2 YYNGEE. This CDR3 is 14 amino acids long. V was pared by 0 bases and J by 5 bases, with 12 bases between. The CDR3 nucleotides read TGTGCCAGCAGCGTAGGACAACCGCGCGACGAGCAGTACTTC. This codes for CASSVGQPRDEQYF.

This clone has ten or more counts. The chain links TRBV4-2 to TRBJ2-1, with 14 bases matching TRBD2. CDR1 is LGHNA, CDR2 YNFKEQ, per germline. This CDR3 comprises 18 residues. J was trimmed by 9 bases and V by 1 base; bases with no gene match: 11. The CDR3 protein is CASSQGALTSGRASEQFF. As DNA, the CDR3 is TGTGCCAGCAGCCAAGGGGCGTTGACTAGCGGGAGGGCCAGTGAGCAGTTCTTC.

This clone was observed a handful of times. J is TRBJ2-3 and V is TRBV6-6, with 11 bases fitting TRBD2. The germline V gene has CDR1 MNHNY and CDR2 SVGAGI (reference sequence). This CDR3 comprises 15 residues. With 5 bases clipped from V and 6 bases from J, the junction kept 7 bases outside the gene matches. The CDR3 coding sequence is TGTGCCAGCAGTCCGACTAGCGGGATGTCGGATACGCAGTATTTT. Its translation: CASSPTSGMSDTQYF.

A few counts support this clone. CDR3 residues: CSVGAGLVTDTQYF. The CDR3 bases are TGCAGCGTTGGGGCGGGACTAGTCACAGATACGCAGTATTTT. The chain employs TRBV29-1 and TRBJ2-3; TRBD2 matches 8 bases. This CDR3 has 14 amino acids. CDR1 and CDR2 from the germline V gene are SQVTM and ANQGSEA. V trimming: 4 bases; J trimming: 2 bases; junction bases outside the gene matches: 5.

Note on this clone: Additional DNA sequences in this sample encode the identical CDR3. J is TRBJ1-5 and V is TRBV6-5, with D possibly being TRBD1 (5 bases). Trimming shortened V by 6 bases and J by 3 bases, and 9 bases separated the two germline ends. The CDR3 spans 13 residues. CDR1 is MNHEY and CDR2 is SVGAGI in the germline V gene. The CDR3 sequence is CASSRQYNQPQHF. The CDR3 coding sequence is TGTGCCAGCAGCCGACAGTACAATCAGCCCCAGCATTTT.

This clone was recorded a few times. The V gene is TRBV6-4, the J gene TRBJ1-2; D unresolved. The length of the CDR3 is 13 residues. CDR1 MRHNA and CDR2 SNTAGT come from the germline V gene. V gave up 4 bases and J gave up 7 bases, with 13 bases separating them. The CDR3 loop reads CASSATGRSGYTF. As DNA, the CDR3 is TGTGCCAGCAGTGCTACCGGTCGGTCTGGCTACACCTTC.

This clone was detected ten times or more. The rearrangement uses TRBV2 and TRBJ1-1, with D uncertain. CDR1 is SNHLY and CDR2 is FYNNEI in the germline V gene. The CDR3 contains 13 residues. Trimming stripped 8 bases from V and 2 bases from J, with 12 bases between. CDR3 amino acids: CASARHLNTEAFF. The CDR3 DNA reads as TGTGCCAGCGCCCGACACTTAAACACTGAAGCTTTCTTT.

This clone was seen a few times. The chain links TRBV5-6 to TRBJ2-7; possible D gene TRBD1, 6 bases. Germline V gene data show CDR1 as SGHDT and CDR2 as YYEEEE. Trimming stripped 2 bases from V and 0 bases from J, with 18 bases between. The CDR3 loop spans 17 amino acids. CDR3 residues: CASSLSQDRRSSYEQYF. In DNA form, the CDR3 reads TGTGCCAGCAGCTTATCCCAAGACAGGCGAAGCTCCTACGAGCAGTACTTC.